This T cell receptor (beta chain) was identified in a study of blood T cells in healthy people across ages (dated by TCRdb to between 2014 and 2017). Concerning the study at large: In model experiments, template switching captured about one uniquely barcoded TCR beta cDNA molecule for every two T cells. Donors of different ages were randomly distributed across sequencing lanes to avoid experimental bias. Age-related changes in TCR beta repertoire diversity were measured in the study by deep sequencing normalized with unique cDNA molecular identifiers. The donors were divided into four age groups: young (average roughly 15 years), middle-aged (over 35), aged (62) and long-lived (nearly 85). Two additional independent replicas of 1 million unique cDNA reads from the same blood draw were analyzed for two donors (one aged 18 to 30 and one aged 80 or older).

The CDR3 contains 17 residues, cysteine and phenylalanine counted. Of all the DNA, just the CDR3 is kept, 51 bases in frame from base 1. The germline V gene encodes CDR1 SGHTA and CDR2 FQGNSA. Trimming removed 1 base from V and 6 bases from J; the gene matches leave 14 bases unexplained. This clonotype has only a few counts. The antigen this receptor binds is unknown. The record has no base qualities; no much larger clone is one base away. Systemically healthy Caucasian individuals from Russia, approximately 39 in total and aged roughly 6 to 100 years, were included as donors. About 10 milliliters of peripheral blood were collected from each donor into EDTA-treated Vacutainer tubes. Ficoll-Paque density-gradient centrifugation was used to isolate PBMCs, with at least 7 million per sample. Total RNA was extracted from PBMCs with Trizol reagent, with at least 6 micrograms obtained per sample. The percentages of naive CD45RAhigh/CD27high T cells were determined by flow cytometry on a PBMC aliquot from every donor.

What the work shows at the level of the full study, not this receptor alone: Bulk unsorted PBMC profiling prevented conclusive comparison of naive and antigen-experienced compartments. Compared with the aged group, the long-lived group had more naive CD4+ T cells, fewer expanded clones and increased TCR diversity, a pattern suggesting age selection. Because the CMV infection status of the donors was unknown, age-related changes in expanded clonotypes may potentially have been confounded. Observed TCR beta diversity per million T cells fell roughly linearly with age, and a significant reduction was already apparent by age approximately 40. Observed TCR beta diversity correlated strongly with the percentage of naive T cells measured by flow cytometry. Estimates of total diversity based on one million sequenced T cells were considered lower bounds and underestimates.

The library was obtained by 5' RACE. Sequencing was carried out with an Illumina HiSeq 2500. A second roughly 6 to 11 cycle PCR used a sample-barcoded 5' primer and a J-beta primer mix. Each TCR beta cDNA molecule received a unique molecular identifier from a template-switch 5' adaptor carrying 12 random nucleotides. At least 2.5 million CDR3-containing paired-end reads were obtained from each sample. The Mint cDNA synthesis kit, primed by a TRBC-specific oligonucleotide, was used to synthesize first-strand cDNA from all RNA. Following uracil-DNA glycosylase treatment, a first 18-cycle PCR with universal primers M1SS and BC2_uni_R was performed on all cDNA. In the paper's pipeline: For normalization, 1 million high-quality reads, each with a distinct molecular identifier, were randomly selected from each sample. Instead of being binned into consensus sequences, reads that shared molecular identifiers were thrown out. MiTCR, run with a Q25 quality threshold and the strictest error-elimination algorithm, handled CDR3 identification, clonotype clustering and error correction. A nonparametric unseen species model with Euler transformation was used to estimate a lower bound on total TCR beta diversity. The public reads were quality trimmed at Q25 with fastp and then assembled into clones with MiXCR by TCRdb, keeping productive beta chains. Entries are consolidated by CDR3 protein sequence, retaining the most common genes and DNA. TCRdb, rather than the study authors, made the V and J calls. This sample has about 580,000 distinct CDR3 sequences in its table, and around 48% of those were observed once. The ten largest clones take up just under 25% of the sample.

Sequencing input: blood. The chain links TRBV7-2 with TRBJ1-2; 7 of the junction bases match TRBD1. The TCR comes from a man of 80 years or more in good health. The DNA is TGTGCCAGCAGCTTAGTTGGTGGGACAGTTCTCGTAAATGGCTACACCTTC. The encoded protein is CASSLVGGTVLVNGYTF.